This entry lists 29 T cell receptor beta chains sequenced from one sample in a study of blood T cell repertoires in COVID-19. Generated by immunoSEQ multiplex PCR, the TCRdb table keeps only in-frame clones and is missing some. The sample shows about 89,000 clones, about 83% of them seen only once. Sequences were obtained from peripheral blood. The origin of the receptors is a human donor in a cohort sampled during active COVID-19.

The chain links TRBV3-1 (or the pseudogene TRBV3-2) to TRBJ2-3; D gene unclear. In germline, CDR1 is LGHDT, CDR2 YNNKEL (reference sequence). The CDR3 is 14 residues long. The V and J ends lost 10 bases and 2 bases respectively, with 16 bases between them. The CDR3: CATTAALNTDTQYF. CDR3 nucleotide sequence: TGTGCCACTACGGCGGCTTTAAACACAGATACGCAGTATTTT.

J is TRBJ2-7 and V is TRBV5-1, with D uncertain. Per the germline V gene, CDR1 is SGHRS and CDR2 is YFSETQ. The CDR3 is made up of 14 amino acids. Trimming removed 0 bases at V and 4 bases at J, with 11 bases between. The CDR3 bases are TGCGCCAGCAGCTTGGTGGCAGGTTTATACGAGCAGTACTTC. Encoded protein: CASSLVAGLYEQYF.

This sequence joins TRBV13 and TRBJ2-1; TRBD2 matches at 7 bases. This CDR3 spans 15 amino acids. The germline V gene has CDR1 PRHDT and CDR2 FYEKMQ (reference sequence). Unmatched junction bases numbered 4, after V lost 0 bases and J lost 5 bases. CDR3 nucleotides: TGTGCCAGCAGCTTAGGCCGGGACTACAACAATGAGCAGTTCTTC. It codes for CASSLGRDYNNEQFF.

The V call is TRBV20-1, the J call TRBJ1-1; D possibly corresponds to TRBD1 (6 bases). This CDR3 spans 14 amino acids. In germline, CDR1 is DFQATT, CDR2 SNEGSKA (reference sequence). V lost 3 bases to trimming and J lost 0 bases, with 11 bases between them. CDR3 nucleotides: TGCAGTGCTAGTCCGGGACACGTGAACACTGAAGCTTTCTTT. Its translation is CSASPGHVNTEAFF.

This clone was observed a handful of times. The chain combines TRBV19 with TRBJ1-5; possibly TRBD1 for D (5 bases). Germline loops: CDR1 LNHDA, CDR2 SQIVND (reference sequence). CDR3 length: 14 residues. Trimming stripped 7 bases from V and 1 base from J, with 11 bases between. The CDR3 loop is CASKIRQSNQPQHF. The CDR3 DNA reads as TGTGCCAGTAAAATCCGACAGAGCAATCAGCCCCAGCATTTT.

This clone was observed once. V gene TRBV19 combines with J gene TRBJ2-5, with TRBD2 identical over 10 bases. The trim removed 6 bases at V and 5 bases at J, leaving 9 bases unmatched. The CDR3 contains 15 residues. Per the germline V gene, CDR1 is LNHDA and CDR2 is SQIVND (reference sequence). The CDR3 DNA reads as TGTGCCAGTAGCTCGCTAGCGGGAGTAGGGGAGACCCAGTACTTC. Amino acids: CASSSLAGVGETQYF.

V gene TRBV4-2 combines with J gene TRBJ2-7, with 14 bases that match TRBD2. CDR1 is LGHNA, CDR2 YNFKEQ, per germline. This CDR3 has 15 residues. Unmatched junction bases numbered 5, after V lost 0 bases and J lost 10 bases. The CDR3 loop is CASSQDVGTSGRQYF. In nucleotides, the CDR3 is TGTGCCAGCAGCCAAGATGTTGGGACTAGCGGGAGACAGTACTTC.

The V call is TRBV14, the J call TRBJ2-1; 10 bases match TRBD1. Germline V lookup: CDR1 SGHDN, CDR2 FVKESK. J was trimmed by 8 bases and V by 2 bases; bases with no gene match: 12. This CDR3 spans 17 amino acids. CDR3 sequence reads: CASSQKHRGQGSDEQFF. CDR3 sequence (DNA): TGTGCCAGCAGCCAAAAACACCGGGGACAGGGGTCGGATGAGCAGTTCTTC.

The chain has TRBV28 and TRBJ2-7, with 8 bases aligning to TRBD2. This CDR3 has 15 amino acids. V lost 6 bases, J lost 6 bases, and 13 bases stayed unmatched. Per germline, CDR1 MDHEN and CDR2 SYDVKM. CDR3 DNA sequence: TGTGCCAGCAGCCCCCTGGGGACTAGTTCCCCCGAGCAGTACTTC. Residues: CASSPLGTSSPEQYF.

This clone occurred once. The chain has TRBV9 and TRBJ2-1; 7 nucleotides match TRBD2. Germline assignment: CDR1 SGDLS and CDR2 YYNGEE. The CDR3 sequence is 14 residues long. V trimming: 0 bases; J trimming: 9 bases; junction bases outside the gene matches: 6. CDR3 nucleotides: TGTGCCAGCAGCGTAGCAACTAGCGAGGGTGAGCAGTTCTTC. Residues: CASSVATSEGEQFF.

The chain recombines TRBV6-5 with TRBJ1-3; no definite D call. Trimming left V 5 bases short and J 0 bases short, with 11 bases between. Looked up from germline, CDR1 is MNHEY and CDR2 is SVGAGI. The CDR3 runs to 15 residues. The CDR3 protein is CASSKTGNSGNTIYF. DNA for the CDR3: TGTGCCAGCAGTAAAACGGGAAACTCTGGAAACACCATATATTTT.

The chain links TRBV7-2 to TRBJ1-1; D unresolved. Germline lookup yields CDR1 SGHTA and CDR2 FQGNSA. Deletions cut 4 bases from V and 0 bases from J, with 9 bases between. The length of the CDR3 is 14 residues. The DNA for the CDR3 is TGTGCCAGCAGCTCCTCAACTGTGAACACTGAAGCTTTCTTT. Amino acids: CASSSSTVNTEAFF.

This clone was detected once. CDR3 loop: CASSRRGEANVLTF. In DNA form, the CDR3 reads TGTGCCAGCAGTCGCAGGGGCGAGGCCAACGTCCTGACTTTC. The rearrangement uses TRBV27 and TRBJ2-6; a weak D match, TRBD1 (6 bases). The CDR3 is 14 amino acids. CDR1 MNHEY and CDR2 SMNVEV come from the germline V gene (reference sequence). Trimming removed 5 bases from V and 6 bases from J, with 11 bases in between.

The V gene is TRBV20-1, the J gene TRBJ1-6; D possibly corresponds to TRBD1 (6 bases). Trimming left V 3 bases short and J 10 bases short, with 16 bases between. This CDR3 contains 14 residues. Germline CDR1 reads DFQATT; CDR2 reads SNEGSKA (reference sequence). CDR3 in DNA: TGCAGTGCTAGTTCAGGGGCCGCCGGGTCACCCCTCCACTTT. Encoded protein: CSASSGAAGSPLHF.

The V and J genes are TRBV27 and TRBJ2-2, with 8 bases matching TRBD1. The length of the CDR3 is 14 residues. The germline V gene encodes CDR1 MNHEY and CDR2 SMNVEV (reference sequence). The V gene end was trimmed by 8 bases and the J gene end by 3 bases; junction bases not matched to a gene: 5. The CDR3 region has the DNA TGTGCCAGCGGGTACAGGGGGGACACCGGGGAGCTGTTTTTT. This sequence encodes CASGYRGDTGELFF.

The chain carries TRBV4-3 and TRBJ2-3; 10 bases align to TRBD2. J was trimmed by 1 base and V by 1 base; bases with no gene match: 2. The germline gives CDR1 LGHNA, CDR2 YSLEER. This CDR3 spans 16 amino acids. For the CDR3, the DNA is TGCGCCAGCAGCCAAGGGGGGACTAGCGGCACAGATACGCAGTATTTT. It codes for CASSQGGTSGTDTQYF.

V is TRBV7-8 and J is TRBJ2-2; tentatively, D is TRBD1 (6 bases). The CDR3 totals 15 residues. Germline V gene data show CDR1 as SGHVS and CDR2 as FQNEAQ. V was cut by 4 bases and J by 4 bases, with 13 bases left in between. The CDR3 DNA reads TGTGCCAGCAGCTGGGGGCTAGTCGTCACCGGGGAGCTGTTTTTT. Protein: CASSWGLVVTGELFF. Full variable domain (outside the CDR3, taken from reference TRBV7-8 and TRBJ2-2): GAGVSQSPRYKVAKRGQDVALRCDPISGHVSLFWYQQALGQGPEFLTYFQNEAQLDKSGLPSDRFFAERPEGSVSTLKIQRTQQEDSAVYLCASSWGLVVTGELFFGEGSRLTVL.

The CDR3 spells CASSLSDQGQNTEAFF. The DNA of the CDR3 is TGTGCCAGCAGTTTATCCGACCAGGGGCAGAACACTGAAGCTTTCTTT. The chain carries TRBV28 and TRBJ1-1; D perhaps matches TRBD1 (6 bases). Per germline, CDR1 MDHEN and CDR2 SYDVKM. Trimming took 1 base from V and 1 from J, leaving 13 bases between them. CDR3 length: 16 residues.

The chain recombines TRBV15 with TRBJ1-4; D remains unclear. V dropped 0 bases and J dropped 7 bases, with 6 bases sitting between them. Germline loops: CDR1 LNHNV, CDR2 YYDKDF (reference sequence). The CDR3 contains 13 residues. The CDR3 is CATSRDLGEKLFF. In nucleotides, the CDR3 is TGTGCCACCAGCAGAGATCTAGGTGAAAAACTGTTTTTT.

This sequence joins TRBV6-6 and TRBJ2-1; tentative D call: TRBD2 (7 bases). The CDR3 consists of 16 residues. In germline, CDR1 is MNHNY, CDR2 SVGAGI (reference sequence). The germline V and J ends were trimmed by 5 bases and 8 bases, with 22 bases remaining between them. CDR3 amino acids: CASSTTGGLVGDEQFF. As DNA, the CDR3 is TGTGCCAGCAGTACAACCGGGGGGCTAGTAGGGGATGAGCAGTTCTTC.

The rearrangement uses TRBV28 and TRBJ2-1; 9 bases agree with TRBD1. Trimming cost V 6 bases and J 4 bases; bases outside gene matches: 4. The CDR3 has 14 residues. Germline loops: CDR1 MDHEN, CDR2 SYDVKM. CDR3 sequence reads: CASRPTGGYNEQFF. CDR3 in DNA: TGTGCCAGCAGACCGACAGGGGGTTACAATGAGCAGTTCTTC.

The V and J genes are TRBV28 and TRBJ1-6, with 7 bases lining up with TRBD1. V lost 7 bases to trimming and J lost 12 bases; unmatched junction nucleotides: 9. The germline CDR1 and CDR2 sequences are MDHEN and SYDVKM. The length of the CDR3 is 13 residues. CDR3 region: CASTPPQGLPLHF. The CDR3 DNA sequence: TGTGCCAGCACCCCCCCACAGGGGTTACCCCTCCACTTT.

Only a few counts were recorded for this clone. The CDR3 sequence is CSALDRYEQYF. DNA of the CDR3: TGCAGTGCCCTTGACAGGTACGAGCAGTACTTC. The chain has TRBV20-1 and TRBJ2-7; possibly TRBD1 for D (6 bases). Germline V lookup: CDR1 DFQATT, CDR2 SNEGSKA (reference sequence). Trimming stripped 6 bases from V and 4 bases from J, with 10 bases between. The CDR3 is 11 residues long.

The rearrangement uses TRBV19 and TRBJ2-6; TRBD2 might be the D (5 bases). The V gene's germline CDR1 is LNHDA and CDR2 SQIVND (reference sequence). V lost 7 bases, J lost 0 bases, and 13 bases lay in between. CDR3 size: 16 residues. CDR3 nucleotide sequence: TGTGCCAGTACCCTCGGGATGGGCTCTGGGGCCAACGTCCTGACTTTC. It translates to CASTLGMGSGANVLTF.

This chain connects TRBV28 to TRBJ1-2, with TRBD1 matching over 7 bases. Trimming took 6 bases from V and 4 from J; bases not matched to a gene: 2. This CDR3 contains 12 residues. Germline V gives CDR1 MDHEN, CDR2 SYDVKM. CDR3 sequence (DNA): TGTGCCAGCAGACAGGGGAGCTATGGCTACACCTTC. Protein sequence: CASRQGSYGYTF.

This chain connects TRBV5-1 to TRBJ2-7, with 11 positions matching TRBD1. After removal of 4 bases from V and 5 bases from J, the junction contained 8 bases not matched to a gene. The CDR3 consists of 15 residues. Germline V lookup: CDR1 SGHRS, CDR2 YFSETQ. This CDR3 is CASSHTGQGANEQYF. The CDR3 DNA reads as TGCGCCAGCAGCCATACAGGACAGGGGGCTAACGAGCAGTACTTC.

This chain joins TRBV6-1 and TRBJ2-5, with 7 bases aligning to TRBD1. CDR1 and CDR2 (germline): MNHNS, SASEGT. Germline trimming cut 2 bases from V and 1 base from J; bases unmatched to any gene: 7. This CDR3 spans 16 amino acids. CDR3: CASSEYWGQLQETQYF. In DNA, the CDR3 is TGTGCCAGCAGTGAATATTGGGGACAGCTCCAAGAGACCCAGTACTTC.

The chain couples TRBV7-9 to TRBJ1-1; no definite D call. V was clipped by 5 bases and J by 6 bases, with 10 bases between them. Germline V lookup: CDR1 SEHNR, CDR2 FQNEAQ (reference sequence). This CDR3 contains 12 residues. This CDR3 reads CASSRESPEAFF. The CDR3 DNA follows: TGTGCCAGCAGCAGGGAAAGCCCTGAAGCTTTCTTT.

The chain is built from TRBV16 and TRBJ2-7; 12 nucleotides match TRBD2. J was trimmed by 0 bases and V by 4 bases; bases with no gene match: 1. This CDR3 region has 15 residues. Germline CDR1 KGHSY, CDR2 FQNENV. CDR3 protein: CASSPTSGSSYEQYF. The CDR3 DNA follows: TGTGCCAGCAGCCCGACTAGCGGGAGCTCCTACGAGCAGTACTTC. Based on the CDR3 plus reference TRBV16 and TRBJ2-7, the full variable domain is GEEVAQTPKHLVRGEGQKAKLYCAPIKGHSYVFWYQQVLKNEFKFLISFQNENVFDETGMPKERFSAKCLPNSPCSLEIQATKLEDSAVYFCASSPTSGSSYEQYFGPGTRLTVT.